The clone carrying this TCR beta chain has a handful of counts. Antigen specificity is unknown. The entry originates in a study of response to subunit inactivated influenza vaccine. One entry per CDR3 protein results from TCRdb running MiXCR on the RT-PCR reads. Of around 530,000 distinct CDR3 sequences listed, about 15% were seen once; the top ten hold 2.5% to 3.5%. Findings and caveats of the study: Few additional T cells are recruited per seasonal influenza vaccination, authors suggested.

The CDR3 runs to 14 residues. The V end was cut by 2 bases, the J end by 0 bases, with 7 bases between. Germline V gene sequence: CDR1 SGHRS, CDR2 YFSETQ. This TCR was recovered from a man between 50 and 69 years old who received an inactivated influenza vaccine. Sequences were derived from CD4+ T cells sorted from PBMCs, sampled less than 30 months after vaccination. This rearrangement joins TRBV5-1 to TRBJ2-3; D remains ambiguous. CDR3 nucleotides: TGCGCCAGCAGCTTTGACGTTAGCACAGATACGCAGTATTTT. It encodes CASSFDVSTDTQYF.